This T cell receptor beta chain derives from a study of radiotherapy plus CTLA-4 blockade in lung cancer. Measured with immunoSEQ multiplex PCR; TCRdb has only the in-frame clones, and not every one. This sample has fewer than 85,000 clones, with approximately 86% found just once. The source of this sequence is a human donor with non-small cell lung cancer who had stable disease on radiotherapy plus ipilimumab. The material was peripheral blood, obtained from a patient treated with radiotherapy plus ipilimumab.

The CDR3 DNA sequence: TGTGCCAGCAGCCCCCAGACAGGGCGAGAGAACTATGGCTACACCTTC. It specifies CASSPQTGRENYGYTF. The chain has TRBV5-8 and TRBJ1-2, with TRBD1 matching over 7 bases. V lost 4 bases to trimming and J lost 2 bases; unmatched junction nucleotides: 11. The CDR3 has 16 amino acids. Germline V gives CDR1 SGHTS, CDR2 YDEGEE.